Listed below are T cell receptor beta chains from one sample, sequenced in a study of cytomegalovirus exposure and HLA in healthy donors. The data were produced by immunoSEQ multiplex PCR, yet TCRdb's version contains in-frame clones alone and is incomplete. Its clone listing holds tens of thousands of clones. Material for sequencing was PBMCs. Every receptor here comes from a female donor in good health and CMV-seronegative. Both conserved end residues are trimmed from each CDR3.

v_gene	j_gene	CDR3aa
TRBV6-6	TRBJ1-5	ASSSPDRGPNQPQH
TRBV29-1	TRBJ2-5	SVEGVAGHQETQY
TRBV7-9	TRBJ2-7	ASSLAGASSYEQY
TRBV6-1	TRBJ2-3	ASSTLTSGGNTQY
TRBV9	TRBJ2-7	ASNGGGSYEQY
TRBV19	TRBJ1-2	ATYGTGGLGYT
TRBV4-1	TRBJ2-7	ASSPSPLGGQY
TRBV25-1	TRBJ1-1	ASSDPRTGGTEAF
TRBV5-1	TRBJ2-7	ASSSGVIAGNHEQY
TRBV6-5	TRBJ2-2	ASSKAGGRTGELF
TRBV5-1	TRBJ2-2	ASSLLAGESGELF
TRBV4-1	TRBJ1-2	ASSRTGGFGYT
TRBV10-1	TRBJ2-1	ASSGLSYNEQF
TRBV5-6	TRBJ1-1	ASSLGGTGEAF
TRBV19	TRBJ1-1	ASSTQTGTNTEAF
TRBV7-6	TRBJ2-1	ASSLEGLAGAEQF
TRBV7-2	TRBJ1-6	ASSNSGGPSPLH